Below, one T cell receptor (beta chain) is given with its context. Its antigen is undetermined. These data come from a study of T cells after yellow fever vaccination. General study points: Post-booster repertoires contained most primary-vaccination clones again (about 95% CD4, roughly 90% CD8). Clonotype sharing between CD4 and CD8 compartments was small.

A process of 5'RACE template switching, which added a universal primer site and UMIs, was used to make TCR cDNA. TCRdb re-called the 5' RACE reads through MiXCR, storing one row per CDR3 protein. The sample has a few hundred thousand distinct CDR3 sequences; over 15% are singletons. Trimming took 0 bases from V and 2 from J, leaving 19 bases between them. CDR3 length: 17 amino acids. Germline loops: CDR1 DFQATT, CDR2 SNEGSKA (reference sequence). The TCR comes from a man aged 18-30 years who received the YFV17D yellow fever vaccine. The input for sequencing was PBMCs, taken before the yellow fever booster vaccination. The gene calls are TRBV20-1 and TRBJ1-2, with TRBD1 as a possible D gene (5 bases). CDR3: CSARDEEGTRTNYGYTF. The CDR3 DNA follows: TGCAGTGCTAGAGATGAGGAAGGGACCCGCACCAACTATGGCTACACCTTC.